The clone carrying this TCR beta chain was observed once. This sample stems from a study of cytomegalovirus exposure and HLA in healthy donors. The primer mix had 60 Vbeta and 13 Jbeta primers. Assay used: immunoSEQ multiplex PCR; TCRdb lists only in-frame clones, some missing. The data hold roughly 150,000 clones, with roughly 68% observed a single time. The sequenced material came from PBMCs. This TCR came from a man younger than 45 in good health and CMV-seropositive.

CDR3 sequence (DNA): TGCAGCGTTACTCCCCGGGACAGACCGTACGAGCAGTACTTC. Its translation is CSVTPRDRPYEQYF. J is TRBJ2-7 and V is TRBV29-1; TRBD1 aligns across 7 bases. Germline V gene sequence: CDR1 SQVTM, CDR2 ANQGSEA. This CDR3 comprises 14 residues. Trimming took 5 bases from V and 4 from J; bases not matched to a gene: 11.